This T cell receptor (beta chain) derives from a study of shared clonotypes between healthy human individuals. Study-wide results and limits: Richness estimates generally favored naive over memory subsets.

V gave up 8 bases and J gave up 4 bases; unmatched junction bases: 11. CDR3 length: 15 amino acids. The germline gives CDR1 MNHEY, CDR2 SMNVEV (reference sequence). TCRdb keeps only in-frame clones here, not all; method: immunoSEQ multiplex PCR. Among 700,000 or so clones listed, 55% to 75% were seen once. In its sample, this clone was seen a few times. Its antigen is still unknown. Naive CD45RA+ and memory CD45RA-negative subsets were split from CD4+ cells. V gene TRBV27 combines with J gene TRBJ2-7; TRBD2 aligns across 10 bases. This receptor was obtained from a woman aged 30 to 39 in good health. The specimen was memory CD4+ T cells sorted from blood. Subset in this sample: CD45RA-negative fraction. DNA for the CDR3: TGTGCCAGCGGCGGACTAGCGGAGGAAGGATACGAGCAGTACTTC. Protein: CASGGLAEEGYEQYF.